The source of this T cell receptor (beta chain) is a study of blood T cell repertoires in COVID-19. At the level of the study: Sites in the United States, Italy and Spain provided acute and convalescent COVID-19 samples. T cells, B-cell-depleted T cells, or PBMCs provided the cDNA or gDNA that served as material.

Trimming stripped 3 bases from V and 0 bases from J, with 10 bases between. The CDR3 covers 15 residues. Germline values: CDR1 SGHTA, CDR2 FQGNSA. As handled by the study authors: Reference gene primer amplification yielded estimated nucleated cell counts. Some clones are missing from TCRdb's copy, which holds only in-frame ones; the method was immunoSEQ multiplex PCR. The DNA was the basis for D and trimming; V, J and clone size are from that table. The profile shows more than 200,000 clones, around four fifths of them singletons. Sequenced material: peripheral blood. The J gene is TRBJ2-3, the V gene TRBV7-2; D remains ambiguous. This TCR derives from a woman in her forties or fifties with acute or convalescent COVID-19. DNA of the CDR3: TGTGCCAGCAGCTTTATCCCGTCTAGCACAGATACGCAGTATTTT. It yields the protein CASSFIPSSTDTQYF.